Listed here are 7 T cell receptor beta chains from one sample, sequenced in a study of radiation and T cells in renal cell carcinoma. Here immunoSEQ multiplex PCR was the method, and the copy in TCRdb shows in-frame clones only, minus some. The repertoire holds about 64,000 clones, with around 80% as singletons. Time point specified: blood 4 weeks post-SBRT, at nephrectomy. Described treatment: 15 Gy SBRT to primary tumor, nephrectomy 4 weeks later. Sequencing was performed on blood, taken from a patient whose treatment included radiotherapy and nephrectomy. Every receptor here comes from a man in his sixties with renal cell carcinoma.

The chain joins TRBV6-1 to TRBJ2-7; possibly TRBD2 for D (5 bases). The germline gives CDR1 MNHNS, CDR2 SASEGT. V lost 3 bases and J lost 5, with 11 bases in between. The CDR3 sequence is 13 residues long. The CDR3 nucleotides are TGTGCCAGCAGTGACGGGATGTACGACGAGCAGTACTTC. Translated: CASSDGMYDEQYF.

The genes are TRBV29-1 and TRBJ1-1; 9 nucleotides align to TRBD1. Germline values: CDR1 SQVTM, CDR2 ANQGSEA. V trimming: 7 bases; J trimming: 0 bases; junction bases outside the gene matches: 6. This CDR3 comprises 14 residues. CDR3 coding DNA: TGCAGCGCTCCGACAGGGGGATTGAACACTGAAGCTTTCTTT. This sequence encodes CSAPTGGLNTEAFF.

This clone was detected a few times. This chain connects TRBV6-5 to TRBJ1-6, with D possibly matching TRBD1 (6 bases). Per the germline V gene, CDR1 is MNHEY and CDR2 is SVGAGI. V lost 2 bases and J lost 10, with 15 bases in between. The CDR3 covers 15 residues. CDR3 region: CASSYAGQTGSPLHF. DNA of the CDR3: TGTGCCAGCAGTTACGCGGGACAAACTGGCTCACCCCTCCACTTT.

This clone came up once. The chain links TRBV18 to TRBJ2-5; perhaps TRBD2 as D (7 bases). CDR1 and CDR2 from the germline V gene are KGHSH and LQKENI. The CDR3 sequence is 17 residues long. Trimming took 3 bases from V and 2 from J, leaving 19 bases between them. CDR3 residues: CASSPRGLASGQETQYF. The CDR3 DNA follows: TGTGCCAGCTCACCGAGGGGGTTGGCTAGCGGACAAGAGACCCAGTACTTC.

V and J are TRBV19 and TRBJ1-2; 7 bases line up with TRBD1. CDR1 is LNHDA and CDR2 is SQIVND in the germline V gene (reference sequence). This CDR3 contains 14 residues. V shed 6 bases and J 2 bases; nucleotides not matched to a gene: 6. The CDR3, as DNA: TGTGCCAGTAGCCTCTCCAGGGGGAACTATGGCTACACCTTC. It codes for CASSLSRGNYGYTF.

The chain joins TRBV4-1 to TRBJ2-5, with D perhaps assigned TRBD1 or TRBD2 (5 bases each). The CDR3 is 16 residues long. The V end lost 3 bases, the J end lost 3 bases, and 17 bases lay between the germline ends. Germline V gene data show CDR1 as MGHRA and CDR2 as YSYEKL. CDR3 nucleotide sequence: TGCGCCAGCAGCCACCAAGGGGCAGCCGGGGAAGAGACCCAGTACTTC. The encoded protein is CASSHQGAAGEETQYF.

The gene calls are TRBV7-9 and TRBJ2-5; no reliable D call. Germline V gives CDR1 SEHNR, CDR2 FQNEAQ (reference sequence). V was cut by 5 bases and J by 5 bases, with 12 bases left in between. This CDR3 has 13 amino acids. The CDR3 loop is CASSPPSRETQYF. CDR3 nucleotide sequence: TGTGCCAGCAGCCCCCCGTCACGCGAGACCCAGTACTTC. The full variable domain, rest sourced from reference TRBV7-9 and TRBJ2-5, is DTGVSQNPRHKITKRGQNVTFRCDPISEHNRLYWYRQTLGQGPEFLTYFQNEAQLEKSRLLSDRFSAERPKGSFSTLEIQRTEQGDSAMYLCASSPPSRETQYFGPGTRLLVL.